The 19 T cell receptor beta chains listed next were all sequenced from one sample in a study of radiotherapy plus CTLA-4 blockade in lung cancer. The assay was immunoSEQ multiplex PCR, and TCRdb's table has in-frame clones only and misses some. The repertoire holds 90,000 to 100,000 clones, with roughly 80% as singletons. The sample consisted of peripheral blood, taken from a patient treated with radiotherapy plus ipilimumab. The receptors come from a human donor with non-small cell lung cancer that progressed on radiotherapy plus ipilimumab.

This clone was counted only a few times. This sequence joins TRBV15 and TRBJ1-2, with unresolved D. V dropped 0 bases and J dropped 4 bases, with 9 bases sitting between them. From germline, CDR1 is LNHNV and CDR2 YYDKDF (reference sequence). The CDR3 loop spans 14 amino acids. In DNA, the CDR3 is TGTGCCACCAGCAGAGAGCGGAATTCCTATGGCTACACCTTC. Its protein is CATSRERNSYGYTF.

V usage is TRBV5-5 and J usage is TRBJ2-7, with no clear D. This CDR3 comprises 12 residues. Germline-derived CDR1 and CDR2 are SGHKS and YYEKEE (reference sequence). Trimming stripped 5 bases from V and 6 bases from J, with 12 bases between. The CDR3 sequence: CASSFPPPEQYF. CDR3 nucleotide sequence: TGTGCCAGCAGTTTCCCCCCGCCCGAGCAGTACTTC.

This rearrangement joins TRBV28 to TRBJ1-2, with TRBD1 as a possible D gene (6 bases). The germline gives CDR1 MDHEN, CDR2 SYDVKM. The CDR3 runs 16 residues. Trimming removed 2 bases at V and 0 bases at J, with 13 bases between. The CDR3 is CASSLVGGGANYGYTF. The CDR3 bases are TGTGCCAGCAGTTTAGTGGGGGGCGGAGCTAACTATGGCTACACCTTC.

The V gene is TRBV9, the J gene TRBJ2-1; 9 bases map to TRBD2. Germline values: CDR1 SGDLS, CDR2 YYNGEE. Germline trimming cut 0 bases from V and 8 bases from J; bases unmatched to any gene: 6. The CDR3 is 15 residues long. In nucleotides, the CDR3 is TGTGCCAGCAGCGTAGGGGGTAGCGGGAGTGATGAGCAGTTCTTC. It is translated as CASSVGGSGSDEQFF.

The chain employs TRBV6-5 and TRBJ1-2; TRBD1 agrees at 8 bases. Germline CDR1 reads MNHEY; CDR2 reads SVGAGI. V gave up 7 bases and J gave up 3 bases; unmatched junction bases: 7. The CDR3 loop spans 14 amino acids. Written as DNA, the CDR3 is TGTGCCAGCACCCAGGACAGGGCGGACTATGGCTACACCTTC. Translation: CASTQDRADYGYTF.

This clone was counted only a few times. The chain combines TRBV11-3 with TRBJ1-1, with D possibly being TRBD1 (6 bases). There are 13 residues in the CDR3. V shed 5 bases and J shed 4 bases, with 11 bases lying between them. Germline-derived CDR1 and CDR2 are SGHNT and YENEEA. CDR3 DNA: TGTGCCAGCAGCAACAGGGCCGGCACTGAAGCTTTCTTT. Protein: CASSNRAGTEAFF.

This clone was seen more than once but under ten times. CDR3 nucleotide sequence: TGTGCCAGCAGCCAAGGCGGAGGGTATGGCTACACCTTC. Translated: CASSQGGGYGYTF. The chain has TRBV14 and TRBJ1-2; D ambiguous. The CDR3 has 13 amino acids. Trimming took off 1 base at V and 5 bases at J, with 8 bases between the two ends. From germline, CDR1 is SGHDN and CDR2 FVKESK.

This clone is a singleton in its sample. V is TRBV9 and J is TRBJ1-2; 8 nucleotides align to TRBD1. Germline V gene sequence: CDR1 SGDLS, CDR2 YYNGEE. The CDR3 loop spans 15 amino acids. V was clipped by 4 bases and J by 4 bases; unmatched bases: 9. The DNA for the CDR3 is TGTGCCAGCAGCTCGCTAGGTGGGACAGGCTATGGCTACACCTTC. This gives the protein CASSSLGGTGYGYTF.

The rearrangement joins TRBV20-1 to TRBJ2-1; 7 bases line up with TRBD2. The germline gives CDR1 DFQATT, CDR2 SNEGSKA (reference sequence). This CDR3 has 11 residues. With V trimmed by 8 bases and J by 8 bases, 6 bases remained unmatched. CDR3 amino acids: CSTGRGDEQFF. CDR3 DNA sequence: TGCAGTACGGGCCGGGGGGATGAGCAGTTCTTC.

The rearrangement links TRBV5-6 to TRBJ2-2; D is perhaps TRBD1 or TRBD2 (5 bases each). Between the trimmed V and J ends, which lost 2 bases and 1 base, there was a span of 12 bases. Germline CDR1 is SGHDT and CDR2 is YYEEEE. This CDR3 is built from 16 residues. CDR3 nucleotide sequence: TGTGCCAGCAGCTTTAGAGGGACCGAGAACACCGGGGAGCTGTTTTTT. Encoded protein: CASSFRGTENTGELFF.

The rearrangement links TRBV6-6 to TRBJ2-2; TRBD2 is a possible D gene (5 bases). This CDR3 is 14 amino acids long. Trimming removed 8 bases from V and 1 base from J, with 11 bases in between. Germline values: CDR1 MNHNY, CDR2 SVGAGI (reference sequence). CDR3 amino acids: CASQRDQNTGELFF. The DNA of the CDR3 is TGTGCCAGCCAACGGGATCAGAACACCGGGGAGCTGTTTTTT.

This rearrangement joins TRBV18 to TRBJ2-2; TRBD2 is a possible D gene (6 bases). Trimming removed 6 bases from V and 1 base from J, with 6 bases in between. The CDR3 contains 13 residues. CDR1 KGHSH and CDR2 LQKENI come from the germline V gene. The CDR3 nucleotides are TGTGCCAGCTCGGGAGGGAACACCGGGGAGCTGTTTTTT. Its translation is CASSGGNTGELFF.

CDR3 region: CASSYNTGFFDEQFF. In DNA, the CDR3 is TGTGCCAGCAGTTACAATACAGGGTTTTTCGATGAGCAGTTCTTC. The rearrangement joins TRBV6-8 to TRBJ2-1; a weak D match, TRBD1 (6 bases). This CDR3 contains 15 residues. The V and J ends lost 2 bases and 8 bases respectively, with 16 bases between them. CDR1 MNHGY and CDR2 SAAAGT come from the germline V gene.

This clone has only a few counts. The sample holds other DNA sequences that translate to the same CDR3. The chain links TRBV28 to TRBJ2-1, with 10 bases matching TRBD2. The CDR3 length is 15 residues. The V gene end was trimmed by 2 bases and the J gene end by 5 bases; junction bases not matched to a gene: 3. Germline V gene data show CDR1 as MDHEN and CDR2 as SYDVKM. CDR3 nucleotide sequence: TGTGCCAGCAGTTTAGGACTAGCGGTTGACAATGAGCAGTTCTTC. Its translation is CASSLGLAVDNEQFF.

V gene TRBV6-4 combines with J gene TRBJ1-2; D remains ambiguous. The germline gives CDR1 MRHNA, CDR2 SNTAGT. V lost 4 bases to trimming and J lost 4 bases, with 10 bases between them. The CDR3 sequence is 13 residues long. In DNA form, the CDR3 reads TGTGCCAGCAGTGCAAGGAACGGCTATGGCTACACCTTC. It translates to CASSARNGYGYTF.

The V and J genes are TRBV7-3 and TRBJ2-5, with 12 bases matching TRBD2. The CDR3 consists of 15 residues. From germline, CDR1 is SGHTA and CDR2 FQGTGA. Trimming cost V 2 bases and J 2 bases; bases outside gene matches: 0. This chain's CDR3 is CASSLGLAGQETQYF. CDR3 DNA: TGTGCCAGCAGCTTAGGACTAGCGGGACAAGAGACCCAGTACTTC.

The chain couples TRBV7-2 to TRBJ1-1, with D possibly being TRBD1 (5 bases). The germline V and J ends were trimmed by 5 bases and 10 bases, with 20 bases remaining between them. The CDR3 is made up of 14 amino acids. From germline, CDR1 is SGHTA and CDR2 FQGNSA. The chain's CDR3 is CASSRDRFSLSAFF. DNA of the CDR3: TGTGCCAGCAGCAGGGACCGGTTTTCTTTATCAGCTTTCTTT. The entire variable domain, with the rest obtained from reference TRBV7-2 and TRBJ1-1, is as follows: GAGVSQSPSNKVTEKGKDVELRCDPISGHTALYWYRQSLGQGLEFLIYFQGNSAPDKSGLPSDRFSAERTGGSVSTLTIQRTQQEDSAVYLCASSRDRFSLSAFFGQGTRLTVV.

The chain employs TRBV5-1 and TRBJ1-3; no definite D call. The germline gives CDR1 SGHRS, CDR2 YFSETQ. Deletions cut 4 bases from V and 0 bases from J, with 14 bases between. This CDR3 has 16 residues. In DNA, the CDR3 is TGCGCCAGCAGCGTGGTTGGACCGAGCTCTGGAAACACCATATATTTT. This codes for CASSVVGPSSGNTIYF.

The genes are TRBV7-2 and TRBJ2-7; D ambiguous. Germline V gives CDR1 SGHTA, CDR2 FQGNSA. This CDR3 is 13 amino acids long. The V gene lost 0 bases and the J gene lost 13 bases, with 16 bases spanning the gap. The CDR3 is CASSLAPTLELYF. The CDR3 DNA is TGTGCCAGCAGCTTAGCACCCACCTTGGAGCTCTACTTC. The complete variable domain, with remaining parts taken from reference TRBV7-2 and TRBJ2-7, reads GAGVSQSPSNKVTEKGKDVELRCDPISGHTALYWYRQSLGQGLEFLIYFQGNSAPDKSGLPSDRFSAERTGGSVSTLTIQRTQQEDSAVYLCASSLAPTLELYFGPGTRLTVT.